Detailed here is one T cell receptor beta chain. The antigen is unknown. The sample is drawn from a study of T cells in Graves' hyperthyroidism and ophthalmopathy. Study overall: Peripheral blood was taken when the disease was first diagnosed, before any treatment began.

Out of over 7.5 ml of fresh peripheral blood came the PBMCs. RNA transcripts yielded amplified TCR beta CDR3 regions. First-round RT-PCR with HTBI primers amplified the TCR CDR3 region. TCRdb fed the multiplex PCR reads into MiXCR, producing one record per CDR3 protein. The table records a few hundred thousand distinct CDR3 sequences, around 20% of them present only once. The study, taken as a whole, reports: Through a model of 13 V-J features, ophthalmopathy was separated from stable hyperthyroidism.

There are 17 residues in the CDR3. Germline V lookup: CDR1 SGHTA, CDR2 FQGTGA. V shed 5 bases and J 4 bases; nucleotides not matched to a gene: 9. The clonotype comes from a man between 40 and 49 years old with Graves' hyperthyroidism. The V and J genes are TRBV7-3 and TRBJ2-5, with 14 positions matching TRBD2. Sequenced material: blood. As DNA, the CDR3 is TGTGCCAGCAGCCGACTAGCGGGGGGGCACGCCGGAGAGACCCAGTACTTC. Protein product: CASSRLAGGHAGETQYF.